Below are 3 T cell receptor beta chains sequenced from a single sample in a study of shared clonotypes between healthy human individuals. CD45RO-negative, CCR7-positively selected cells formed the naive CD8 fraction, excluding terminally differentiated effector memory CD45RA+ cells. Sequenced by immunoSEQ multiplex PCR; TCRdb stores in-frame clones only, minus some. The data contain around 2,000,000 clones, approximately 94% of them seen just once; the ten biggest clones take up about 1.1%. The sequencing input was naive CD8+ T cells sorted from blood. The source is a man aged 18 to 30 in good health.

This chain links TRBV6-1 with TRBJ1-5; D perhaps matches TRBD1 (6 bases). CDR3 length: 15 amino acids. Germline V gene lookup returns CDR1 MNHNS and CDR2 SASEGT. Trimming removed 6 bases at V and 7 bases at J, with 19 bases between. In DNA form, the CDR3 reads TGTGCCAGCAGGGACGGAGGGGGTTTGGGACAGCCCCAGCATTTT. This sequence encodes CASRDGGGLGQPQHF.

CDR3 nucleotides: TGTGCCAGCAACAAGGACAGGGAATACTCCTACGAGCAGTACTTC. Translating gives CASNKDREYSYEQYF. V is TRBV6-5 and J is TRBJ2-7; TRBD1 matches 8 bases. The CDR3 contains 15 residues. V lost 7 bases and J lost 0; bases outside the gene matches: 8. Looked up from germline, CDR1 is MNHEY and CDR2 is SVGAGI.

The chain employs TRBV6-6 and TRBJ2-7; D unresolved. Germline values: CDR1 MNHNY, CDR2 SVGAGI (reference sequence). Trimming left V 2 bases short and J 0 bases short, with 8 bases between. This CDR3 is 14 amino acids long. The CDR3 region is CASSYDGSSYEQYF. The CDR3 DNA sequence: TGTGCCAGCAGTTACGATGGTAGCTCCTACGAGCAGTACTTC.